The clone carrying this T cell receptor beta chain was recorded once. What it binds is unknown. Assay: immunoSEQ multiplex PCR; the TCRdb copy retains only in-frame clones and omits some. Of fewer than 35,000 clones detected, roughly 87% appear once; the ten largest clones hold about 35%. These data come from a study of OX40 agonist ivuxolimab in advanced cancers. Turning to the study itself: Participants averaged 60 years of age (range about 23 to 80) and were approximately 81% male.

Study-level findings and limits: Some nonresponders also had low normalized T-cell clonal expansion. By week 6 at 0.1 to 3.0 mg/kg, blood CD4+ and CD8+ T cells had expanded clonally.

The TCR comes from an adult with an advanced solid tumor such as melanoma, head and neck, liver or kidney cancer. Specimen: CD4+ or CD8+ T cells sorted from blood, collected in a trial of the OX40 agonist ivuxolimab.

The CDR3, as DNA: TGTGCCTGGAGTGATATAATAGCGGGAGGGAGGAATGAGCAGTTCTTC. Encoded protein: CAWSDIIAGGRNEQFF. J is TRBJ2-1 and V is TRBV30; 11 bases are a match to TRBD2. The CDR3 loop spans 16 amino acids. Germline trimming cut 1 base from V and 7 bases from J; bases unmatched to any gene: 9. CDR1 and CDR2 from the germline V gene are GTSNPN and SVGIG (reference sequence).